This T cell receptor beta chain is from a study of blood T cells in healthy people across ages. Then a second PCR, running about 7 to 11 cycles, was carried out with a sample-barcoded 5' primer and a J-beta primer mix. TCRdb passed the 5' RACE reads through MiXCR, listing each CDR3 protein once. This sample has 450,000 to 600,000 distinct CDR3 sequences, with 25% to 35% found just once. Germline values: CDR1 DFQATT, CDR2 SNEGSKA (reference sequence). The V end lost 1 base, the J end lost 5 bases, and 14 bases lay between the germline ends. The CDR3 consists of 14 residues. Study results and caveats: Long-lived donors carried more naive CD4+ cells and greater diversity than aged donors.

This clonotype was seen only a few times. Antigen: not known. These records were also assigned to another study, of T cells of mothers and their children. From that report: Samples were obtained from a few healthy Caucasian mothers and their six children. Using the M1S primer, the second PCR added sample barcodes along with 2-4 random nucleotides. Sequencing returned over 9 million TCR beta CDR3 reads per mother and around 3 million per child.

V usage is TRBV20-1 and J usage is TRBJ2-5; D is uncertain. Input material: blood. The TCR sequence derives from a boy aged 2 to 9 in good health. The CDR3 region is CSARVGGRRETQYF. The CDR3 DNA is TGCAGTGCTAGAGTAGGTGGACGGCGGGAGACCCAGTACTTC.